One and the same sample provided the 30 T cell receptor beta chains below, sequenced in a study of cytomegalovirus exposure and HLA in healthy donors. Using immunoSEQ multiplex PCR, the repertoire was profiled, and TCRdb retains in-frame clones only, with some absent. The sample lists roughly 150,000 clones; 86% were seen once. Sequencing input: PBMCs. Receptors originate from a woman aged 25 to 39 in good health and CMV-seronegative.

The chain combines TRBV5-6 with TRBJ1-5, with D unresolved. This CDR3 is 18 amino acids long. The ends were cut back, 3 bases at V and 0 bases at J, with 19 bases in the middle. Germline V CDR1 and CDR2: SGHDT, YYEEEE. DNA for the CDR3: TGTGCCAGCAGCTCTCGGTTGGGATCGGGATATAGCAATCAGCCCCAGCATTTT. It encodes CASSSRLGSGYSNQPQHF.

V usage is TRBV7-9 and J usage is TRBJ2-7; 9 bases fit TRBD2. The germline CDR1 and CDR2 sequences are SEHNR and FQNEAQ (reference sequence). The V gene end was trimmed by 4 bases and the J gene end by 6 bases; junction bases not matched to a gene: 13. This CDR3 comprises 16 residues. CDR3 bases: TGTGCCAGCAGCTCCACCCTGGCGGGAGGGCCCTCCGAGCAGTACTTC. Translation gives CASSSTLAGGPSEQYF.

CDR3 residues: CASSESTSGRGTQYF. As DNA, the CDR3 is TGTGCCAGCAGTGAGTCGACTAGCGGACGGGGTACGCAGTATTTT. The chain uses TRBV2 and TRBJ2-3, with 9 bases identical to TRBD2. The trim removed 3 bases at V and 8 bases at J, leaving 9 bases unmatched. CDR1 and CDR2 from the germline V gene are SNHLY and FYNNEI. The CDR3 is 15 amino acids.

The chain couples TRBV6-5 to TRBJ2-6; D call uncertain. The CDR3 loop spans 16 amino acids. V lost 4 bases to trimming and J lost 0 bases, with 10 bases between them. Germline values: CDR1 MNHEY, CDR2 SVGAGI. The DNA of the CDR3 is TGTGCCAGCAGTTTCGAGTCCAGCTCTGGGGCCAACGTCCTGACTTTC. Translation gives CASSFESSSGANVLTF.

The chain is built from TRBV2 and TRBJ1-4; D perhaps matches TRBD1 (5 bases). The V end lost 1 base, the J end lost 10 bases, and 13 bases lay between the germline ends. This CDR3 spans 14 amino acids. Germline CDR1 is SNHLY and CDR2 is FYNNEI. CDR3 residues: CASSEVVGGGKLFF. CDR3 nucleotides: TGTGCCAGCAGTGAAGTCGTGGGCGGGGGAAAACTGTTTTTT. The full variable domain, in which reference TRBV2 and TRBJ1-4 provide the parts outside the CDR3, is EPEVTQTPSHQVTQMGQEVILRCVPISNHLYFYWYRQILGQKVEFLVSFYNNEISEKSEIFDDQFSVERPDGSNFTLKIRSTKLEDSAMYFCASSEVVGGGKLFFGSGTQLSVL.

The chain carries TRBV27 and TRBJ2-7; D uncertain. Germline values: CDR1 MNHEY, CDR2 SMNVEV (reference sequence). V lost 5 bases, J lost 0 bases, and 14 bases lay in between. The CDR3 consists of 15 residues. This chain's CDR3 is CASSPALWVSYEQYF. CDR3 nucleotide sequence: TGTGCCAGCAGTCCCGCTTTGTGGGTCTCCTACGAGCAGTACTTC.

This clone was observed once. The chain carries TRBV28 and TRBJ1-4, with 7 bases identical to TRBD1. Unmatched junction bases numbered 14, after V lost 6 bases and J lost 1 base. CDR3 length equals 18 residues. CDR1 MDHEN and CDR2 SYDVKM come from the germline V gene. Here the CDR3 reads CASSPPPVDRVTNEKLFF. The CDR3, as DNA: TGTGCCAGCAGCCCTCCACCGGTAGACAGGGTAACTAATGAAAAACTGTTTTTT.

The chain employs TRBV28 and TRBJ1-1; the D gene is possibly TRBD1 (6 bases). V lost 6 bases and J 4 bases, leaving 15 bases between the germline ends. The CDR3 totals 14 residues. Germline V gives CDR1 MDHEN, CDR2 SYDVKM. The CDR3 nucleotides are TGTGCCAGCAGGTCATCAACAGGGATCACTGAAGCTTTCTTT. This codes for CASRSSTGITEAFF.

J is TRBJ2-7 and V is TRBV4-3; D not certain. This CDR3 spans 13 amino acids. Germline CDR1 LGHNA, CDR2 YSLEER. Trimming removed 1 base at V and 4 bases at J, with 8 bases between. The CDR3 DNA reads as TGCGCCAGCAGCCAAGGGGTACGGTACGAGCAGTACTTC. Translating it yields CASSQGVRYEQYF.

The CDR3 loop reads CASSPGGPGEQYF. CDR3 coding DNA: TGTGCCAGCAGTCCCGGGGGCCCCGGCGAGCAGTACTTC. The gene calls are TRBV27 and TRBJ2-7; D may correspond to TRBD1 or TRBD2 (6 bases each). Trimming left V 5 bases short and J 6 bases short, with 14 bases between. Germline V lookup: CDR1 MNHEY, CDR2 SMNVEV (reference sequence). This CDR3 is 13 amino acids long.

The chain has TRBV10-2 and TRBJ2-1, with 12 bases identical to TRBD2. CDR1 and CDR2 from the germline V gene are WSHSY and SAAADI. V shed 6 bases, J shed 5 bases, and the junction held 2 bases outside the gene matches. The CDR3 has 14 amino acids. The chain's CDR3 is CASRLAGGHNEQFF. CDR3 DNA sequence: TGCGCCAGCAGACTAGCGGGGGGCCACAATGAGCAGTTCTTC.

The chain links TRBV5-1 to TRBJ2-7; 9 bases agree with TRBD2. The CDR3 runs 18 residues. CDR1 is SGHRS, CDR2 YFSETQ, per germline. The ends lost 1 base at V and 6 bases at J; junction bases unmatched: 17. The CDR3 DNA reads TGCGCCAGCAGCTTGTCCCCCCCGTCGGCGGGAGGGTCTTTCGAGCAGTACTTC. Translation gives CASSLSPPSAGGSFEQYF.

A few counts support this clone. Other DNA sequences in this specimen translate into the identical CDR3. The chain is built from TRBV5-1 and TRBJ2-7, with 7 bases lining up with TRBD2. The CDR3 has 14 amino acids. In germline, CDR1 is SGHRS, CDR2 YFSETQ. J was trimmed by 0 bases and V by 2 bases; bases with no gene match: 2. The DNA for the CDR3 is TGCGCCAGCAGCTTAGCTAGCGGCTCCTACGAGCAGTACTTC. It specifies CASSLASGSYEQYF.

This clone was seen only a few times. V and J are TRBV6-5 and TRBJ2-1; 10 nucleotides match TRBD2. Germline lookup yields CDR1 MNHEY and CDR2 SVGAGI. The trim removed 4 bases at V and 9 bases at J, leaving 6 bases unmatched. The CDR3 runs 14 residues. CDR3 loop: CASSFGSGRGEQFF. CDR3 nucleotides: TGTGCCAGCAGTTTCGGCAGCGGGAGGGGTGAGCAGTTCTTC.

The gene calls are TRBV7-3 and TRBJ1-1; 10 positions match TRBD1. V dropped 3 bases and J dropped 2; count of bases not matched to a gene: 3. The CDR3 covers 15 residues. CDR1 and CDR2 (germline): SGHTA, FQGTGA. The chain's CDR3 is CASSFDRGLNTEAFF. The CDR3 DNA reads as TGTGCCAGCAGCTTCGACAGGGGGCTAAACACTGAAGCTTTCTTT. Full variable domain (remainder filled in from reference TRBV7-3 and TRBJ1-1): GAGVSQTPSNKVTEKGKYVELRCDPISGHTALYWYRQSLGQGPEFLIYFQGTGAADDSGLPNDRFFAVRPEGSVSTLKIQRTERGDSAVYLCASSFDRGLNTEAFFGQGTRLTVV.

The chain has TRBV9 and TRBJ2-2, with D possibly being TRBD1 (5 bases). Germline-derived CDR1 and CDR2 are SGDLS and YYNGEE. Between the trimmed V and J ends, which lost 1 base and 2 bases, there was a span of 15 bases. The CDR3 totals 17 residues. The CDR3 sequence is CASSVTGSGSNTGELFF. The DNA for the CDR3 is TGTGCCAGCAGCGTAACAGGCTCGGGTTCAAACACCGGGGAGCTGTTTTTT.

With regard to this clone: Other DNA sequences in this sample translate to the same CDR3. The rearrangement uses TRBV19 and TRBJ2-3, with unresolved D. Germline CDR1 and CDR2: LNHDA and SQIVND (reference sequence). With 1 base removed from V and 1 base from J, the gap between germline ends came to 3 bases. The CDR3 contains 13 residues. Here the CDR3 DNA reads TGTGCCAGTAGTATAGCTGGCACAGATACGCAGTATTTT. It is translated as CASSIAGTDTQYF.

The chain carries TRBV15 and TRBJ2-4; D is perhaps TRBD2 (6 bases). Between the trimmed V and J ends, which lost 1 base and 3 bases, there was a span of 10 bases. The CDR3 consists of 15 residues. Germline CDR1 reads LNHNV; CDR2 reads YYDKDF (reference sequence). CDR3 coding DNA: TGTGCCACCAGCAGAGGGTGGGGGGACAAAAACATTCAGTACTTC. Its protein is CATSRGWGDKNIQYF.

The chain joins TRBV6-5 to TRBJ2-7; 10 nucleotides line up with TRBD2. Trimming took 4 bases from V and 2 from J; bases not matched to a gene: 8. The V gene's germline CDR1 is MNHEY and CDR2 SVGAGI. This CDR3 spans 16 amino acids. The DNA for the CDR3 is TGTGCCAGCAGTTTTCGGACTAGCGGCTACCCCTACGAGCAGTACTTC. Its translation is CASSFRTSGYPYEQYF.

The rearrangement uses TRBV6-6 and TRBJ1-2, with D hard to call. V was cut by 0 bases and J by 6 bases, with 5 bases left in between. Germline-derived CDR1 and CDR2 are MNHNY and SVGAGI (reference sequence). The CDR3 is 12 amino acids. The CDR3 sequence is CASSYSDDGYTF. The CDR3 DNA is TGTGCCAGCAGTTACTCAGACGATGGCTACACCTTC.

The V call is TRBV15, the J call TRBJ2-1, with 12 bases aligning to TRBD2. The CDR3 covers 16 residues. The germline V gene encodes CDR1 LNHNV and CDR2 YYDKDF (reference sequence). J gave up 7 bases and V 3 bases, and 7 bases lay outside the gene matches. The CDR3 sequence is CATSRVRLAGANEQFF. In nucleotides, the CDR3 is TGTGCCACCAGCAGGGTGAGACTAGCGGGGGCGAATGAGCAGTTCTTC.

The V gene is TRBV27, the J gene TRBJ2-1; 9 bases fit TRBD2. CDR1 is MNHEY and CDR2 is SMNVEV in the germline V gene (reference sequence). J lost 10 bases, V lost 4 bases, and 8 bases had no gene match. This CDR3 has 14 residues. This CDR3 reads CASSWAGGPSEQFF. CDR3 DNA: TGTGCCAGCAGTTGGGCGGGAGGGCCCTCCGAGCAGTTCTTC.

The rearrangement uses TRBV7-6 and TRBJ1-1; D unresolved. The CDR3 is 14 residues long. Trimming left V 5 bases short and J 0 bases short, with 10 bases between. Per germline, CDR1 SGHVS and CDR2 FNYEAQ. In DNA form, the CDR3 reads TGTGCCAGCAGCCCGGGGATATTGAACACTGAAGCTTTCTTT. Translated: CASSPGILNTEAFF.

The CDR3 sequence: CAISESLGTRTNQPQHF. Written as DNA, the CDR3 is TGTGCCATCAGTGAGTCCTTGGGGACCAGGACCAATCAGCCCCAGCATTTT. This chain connects TRBV10-3 to TRBJ1-5; weak D call: TRBD1 (5 bases). Between the trimmed V and J ends, which lost 0 bases and 3 bases, there was a span of 15 bases. This CDR3 comprises 17 residues. Germline V CDR1 and CDR2: ENHRY, SYGVKD.

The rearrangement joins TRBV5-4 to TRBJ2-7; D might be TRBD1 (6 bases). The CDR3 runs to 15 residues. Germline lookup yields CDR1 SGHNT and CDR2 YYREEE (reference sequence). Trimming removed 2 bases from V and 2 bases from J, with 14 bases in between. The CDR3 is CASSFHRTVAYEQYF. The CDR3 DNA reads TGTGCCAGCAGCTTCCATAGGACAGTAGCCTACGAGCAGTACTTC. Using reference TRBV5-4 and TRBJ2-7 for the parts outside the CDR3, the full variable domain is ETGVTQSPTHLIKTRGQQVTLRCSSQSGHNTVSWYQQALGQGPQFIFQYYREEENGRGNFPPRFSGLQFPNYSSELNVNALELDDSALYLCASSFHRTVAYEQYFGPGTRLTVT.

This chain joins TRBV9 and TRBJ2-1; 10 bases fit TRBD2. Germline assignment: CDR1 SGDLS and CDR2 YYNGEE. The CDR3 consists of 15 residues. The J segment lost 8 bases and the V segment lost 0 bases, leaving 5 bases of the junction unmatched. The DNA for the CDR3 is TGTGCCAGCAGCGTAGAACTAGCGGGGAACCATGAGCAGTTCTTC. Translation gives CASSVELAGNHEQFF.

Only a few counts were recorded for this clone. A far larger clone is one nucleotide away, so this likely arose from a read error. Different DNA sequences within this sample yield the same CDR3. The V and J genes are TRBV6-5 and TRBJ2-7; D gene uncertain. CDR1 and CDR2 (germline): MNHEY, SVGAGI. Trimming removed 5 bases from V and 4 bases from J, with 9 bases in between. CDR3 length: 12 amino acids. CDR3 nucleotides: TGTGCCAGCAGTGAGGACGGGTACGAGCAGTACTTC. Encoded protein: CASSEDGYEQYF.

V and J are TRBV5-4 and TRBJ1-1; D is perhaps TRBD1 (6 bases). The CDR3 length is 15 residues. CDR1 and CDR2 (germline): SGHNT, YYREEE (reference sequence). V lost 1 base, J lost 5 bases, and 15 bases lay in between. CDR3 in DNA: TGTGCCAGCAGCTTGCGAGGGGGGAGAGGGACTGAAGCTTTCTTT. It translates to CASSLRGGRGTEAFF.

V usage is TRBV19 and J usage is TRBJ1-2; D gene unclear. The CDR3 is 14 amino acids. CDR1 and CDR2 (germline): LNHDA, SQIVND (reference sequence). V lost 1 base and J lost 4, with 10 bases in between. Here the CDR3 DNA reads TGTGCCAGTAGTATAGGGGGTGGAGGCTATGGCTACACCTTC. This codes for CASSIGGGGYGYTF.

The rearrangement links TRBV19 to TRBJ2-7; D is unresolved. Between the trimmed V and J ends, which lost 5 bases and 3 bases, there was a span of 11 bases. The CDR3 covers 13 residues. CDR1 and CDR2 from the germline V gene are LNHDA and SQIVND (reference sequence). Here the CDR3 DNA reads TGTGCCAGTAGTCCCGCAGACATCTACGAGCAGTACTTC. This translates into CASSPADIYEQYF.